These 23 T cell receptor beta chains share one sample of origin, sequenced in a study of shared clonotypes between healthy human individuals. The protocol was immunoSEQ multiplex PCR, while the TCRdb copy is restricted to in-frame clones and leaves out a portion. The repertoire holds about 2.3 million clones, with over 90% as singletons. Sequenced sample: naive CD4+ T cells from PBMCs. As to subset: CD45RA+ positively selected. All receptors come from a man aged 18-30 years in good health. Some clones in this sample may be carry-over from other donors' samples.

The chain uses TRBV21-1 and TRBJ1-2; the table's TRBD1 call for D was not verified on the DNA. TRBV21-1 has pseudogene status. CDR3 size: 16 residues. CDR3 sequence reads: CASSKPQGPKDYGYTF. The DNA of the CDR3 is TGTGCCAGCAGCAAACCCCAGGGGCCCAAGGACTATGGCTACACCTTC.

The J gene is TRBJ2-7, the V gene TRBV28, with 10 bases matching TRBD2. Trimming took 1 base from V and 6 from J; bases not matched to a gene: 3. Germline-derived CDR1 and CDR2 are MDHEN and SYDVKM. CDR3 size: 14 residues. Here the CDR3 reads CASSLSSGSTEQYF. The CDR3 nucleotides are TGTGCCAGCAGTTTATCTAGCGGGAGCACCGAGCAGTACTTC.

CDR3 nucleotide sequence: TGTGCCAGCAGCTTAACTAGGAATTCCGAGCAGTTCTTC. Amino acids: CASSLTRNSEQFF. The chain recombines TRBV7-3 with TRBJ2-1; D uncertain. CDR3 length: 13 amino acids. In germline, CDR1 is SGHTA, CDR2 FQGTGA. The V end lost 0 bases, the J end lost 10 bases, and 10 bases lay between the germline ends.

This chain uses TRBV9 with TRBJ1-1; D remains unclear. Germline V lookup: CDR1 SGDLS, CDR2 YYNGEE. Trimming left V 3 bases short and J 0 bases short, with 12 bases between. The CDR3 runs 15 residues. The CDR3 loop is CASSARGSLNTEAFF. Here the CDR3 DNA reads TGTGCCAGCAGCGCTCGAGGCAGCTTGAACACTGAAGCTTTCTTT.

The V and J genes are TRBV7-9 and TRBJ2-3; 7 bases align to TRBD1. The length of the CDR3 is 15 residues. Germline V gives CDR1 SEHNR, CDR2 FQNEAQ (reference sequence). J gave up 1 base and V 3 bases, and 4 bases lay outside the gene matches. The CDR3 DNA sequence: TGTGCCAGCAGCTTCTGGGACAGCCGCACAGATACGCAGTATTTT. Encoded protein: CASSFWDSRTDTQYF.

V is TRBV14 and J is TRBJ2-1; 8 positions match TRBD2. Germline V CDR1 and CDR2: SGHDN, FVKESK. V lost 0 bases to trimming and J lost 4 bases; unmatched junction nucleotides: 8. The CDR3 is made up of 17 amino acids. The CDR3 loop is CASSQDSRLAIYNEQFF. As DNA, the CDR3 is TGTGCCAGCAGCCAAGATTCTCGACTAGCGATATACAATGAGCAGTTCTTC.

The chain recombines TRBV2 with TRBJ2-7; TRBD1 agrees at 10 bases. This CDR3 comprises 13 residues. J lost 9 bases, V lost 11 bases, and 13 bases had no gene match. The germline gives CDR1 SNHLY, CDR2 FYNNEI. In DNA form, the CDR3 reads TGTGCCGGCTCCGGGACAGGGGCTGCAGTGCAGTACTTC. As protein: CAGSGTGAAVQYF.

V gene TRBV9 combines with J gene TRBJ2-7; 12 bases are shared with TRBD2. Germline values: CDR1 SGDLS, CDR2 YYNGEE. CDR3 length equals 14 residues. J gave up 5 bases and V 4 bases, and 4 bases lay outside the gene matches. The CDR3 DNA is TGTGCCAGCAGCTTACGGACTAGCGGGGACGAGCAGTACTTC. It codes for CASSLRTSGDEQYF.

The chain couples TRBV10-3 to TRBJ2-1; tentative D call: TRBD1 (5 bases). CDR1 and CDR2 (germline): ENHRY, SYGVKD. V lost 2 bases to trimming and J lost 12 bases, with 8 bases between them. The CDR3 contains 11 residues. CDR3: CAISELGRQFF. CDR3 sequence (DNA): TGTGCCATCAGTGAGCTGGGGCGGCAGTTCTTC.

The chain has TRBV6-5 and TRBJ2-3; D not certain. Germline assignment: CDR1 MNHEY and CDR2 SVGAGI. V lost 5 bases and J 0 bases, leaving 9 bases between the germline ends. The CDR3 runs to 14 residues. In DNA, the CDR3 is TGTGCCAGCAGTCCACTGGATAGCACAGATACGCAGTATTTT. Its protein is CASSPLDSTDTQYF.

The J gene is TRBJ1-1, the V gene TRBV5-1; no firm D call. The CDR3 has 15 amino acids. The V gene lost 3 bases and the J gene lost 0 bases, with 12 bases spanning the gap. The germline V gene has CDR1 SGHRS and CDR2 YFSETQ. CDR3 coding DNA: TGCGCCAGCAGCTCGTTGGGCGTAATGAACACTGAAGCTTTCTTT. It yields the protein CASSSLGVMNTEAFF.

V gene TRBV2 combines with J gene TRBJ2-1; D is ambiguous. CDR3 length: 13 residues. The germline V gene encodes CDR1 SNHLY and CDR2 FYNNEI. Trimming left V 6 bases short and J 7 bases short, with 13 bases between. This chain's CDR3 is CASSGSIWNEQFF. The CDR3 coding sequence is TGTGCCAGCAGCGGAAGTATATGGAATGAGCAGTTCTTC.

In regard to this clone: The same CDR3 can be traced to other DNA sequences in this sample. The chain joins TRBV28 to TRBJ1-5, with D tentatively TRBD1 (5 bases). Per germline, CDR1 MDHEN and CDR2 SYDVKM. This CDR3 has 15 amino acids. The V end was cut by 2 bases, the J end by 0 bases, with 8 bases between. The CDR3 DNA reads as TGTGCCAGCAGTTTAACGGGGGATAGCAATCAGCCCCAGCATTTT. Translation: CASSLTGDSNQPQHF.

The CDR3, as DNA: TGTGCCAGCACGATTACGGGGGAGAGTGATACGCAGTATTTT. This gives the protein CASTITGESDTQYF. The V gene is TRBV5-6, the J gene TRBJ2-3; a possible D gene is TRBD2 (6 bases). Trimming cost V 6 bases and J 6 bases, with 17 bases left between them. This CDR3 region has 14 residues. Per germline, CDR1 SGHDT and CDR2 YYEEEE.

The V gene is TRBV27, the J gene TRBJ2-7; 10 bases fit TRBD1. CDR3 size: 15 residues. CDR1 and CDR2 from the germline V gene are MNHEY and SMNVEV (reference sequence). After removal of 6 bases from V and 2 bases from J, the junction contained 7 bases not matched to a gene. The CDR3 nucleotides read TGTGCCAGCAGGTTCCAGACAGGGGGCCCCTACGAGCAGTACTTC. It yields the protein CASRFQTGGPYEQYF.

The rearrangement joins TRBV30 to TRBJ2-2, with 7 bases that match TRBD1. This CDR3 has 13 amino acids. V lost 4 bases to trimming and J lost 7 bases; unmatched junction nucleotides: 6. The germline CDR1 and CDR2 sequences are GTSNPN and SVGIG (reference sequence). Here the CDR3 reads CAWKKGAGGELFF. CDR3 bases: TGTGCCTGGAAGAAGGGGGCAGGCGGGGAGCTGTTTTTT. Drawing the rest from reference TRBV30 and TRBJ2-2, the complete variable domain is SQTIHQWPATLVQPVGSPLSLECTVEGTSNPNLYWYRQAAGRGLQLLFYSVGIGQISSEVPQNLSASRPQDRQFILSSKKLLLSDSGFYLCAWKKGAGGELFFGEGSRLTVL.

The chain links TRBV4-3 to TRBJ2-3; 15 positions match TRBD2. This CDR3 has 17 amino acids. Unmatched junction bases numbered 1, after V lost 1 base and J lost 2 bases. Germline lookup yields CDR1 LGHNA and CDR2 YSLEER. CDR3: CASSQGTSGRVTDTQYF. DNA for the CDR3: TGCGCCAGCAGCCAAGGGACTAGCGGGAGGGTCACAGATACGCAGTATTTT.

The chain is built from TRBV11-2 and TRBJ2-7; D is unclear. Trimming removed 5 bases at V and 1 base at J, with 12 bases between. CDR1 and CDR2 from the germline V gene are SGHAT and FQNNGV. The CDR3 totals 14 residues. The CDR3 coding sequence is TGTGCCAGCAGCCAAGGAGCCACTTCCTACGAGCAGTACTTC. This translates into CASSQGATSYEQYF.

The rearrangement joins TRBV6-6 to TRBJ2-2; the D is unclear. Trimming removed 6 bases from V and 2 bases from J, with 7 bases in between. Germline-derived CDR1 and CDR2 are MNHNY and SVGAGI (reference sequence). The CDR3 extends over 13 amino acids. Written as DNA, the CDR3 is TGTGCCAGCAGGGAACCCAACACCGGGGAGCTGTTTTTT. It codes for CASREPNTGELFF.

J is TRBJ2-3 and V is TRBV6-5; a weak D match, TRBD2 (5 bases). Germline values: CDR1 MNHEY, CDR2 SVGAGI. Trimming took off 4 bases at V and 4 bases at J, with 12 bases between the two ends. CDR3 length: 14 amino acids. CDR3 sequence: CASSSGASSDTQYF. For the CDR3, the DNA is TGTGCCAGCAGTTCGGGCGCTAGCTCAGATACGCAGTATTTT.

The rearrangement uses TRBV6-1 and TRBJ1-4; D is unresolved. CDR3 length: 13 residues. Germline lookup yields CDR1 MNHNS and CDR2 SASEGT. V was clipped by 1 base and J by 5 bases, with 5 bases between them. The CDR3, as DNA: TGTGCCAGCAGTGAAGTGGGGAATGAAAAACTGTTTTTT. It yields the protein CASSEVGNEKLFF.

The J gene is TRBJ2-7, the V gene TRBV6-4; 9 positions match TRBD1. CDR3 length: 15 residues. Trimming removed 8 bases from V and 3 bases from J; junction bases left unmatched: 11. CDR1 and CDR2 (germline): MRHNA, SNTAGT. The CDR3 sequence: CASDRDRELIYEQYF. The DNA for the CDR3 is TGTGCCAGCGATAGGGACAGGGAATTAATCTACGAGCAGTACTTC.

Concerning this clone: Other nucleotide sequences from this sample produce the same CDR3. The chain recombines TRBV9 with TRBJ2-3, with 10 positions matching TRBD1. Germline CDR1 reads SGDLS; CDR2 reads YYNGEE. CDR3 size: 15 residues. Unmatched junction bases numbered 6, after V lost 2 bases and J lost 6 bases. CDR3 loop: CASSVVGQGTDTQYF. The CDR3, as DNA: TGTGCCAGCAGCGTTGTGGGACAGGGGACCGATACGCAGTATTTT.